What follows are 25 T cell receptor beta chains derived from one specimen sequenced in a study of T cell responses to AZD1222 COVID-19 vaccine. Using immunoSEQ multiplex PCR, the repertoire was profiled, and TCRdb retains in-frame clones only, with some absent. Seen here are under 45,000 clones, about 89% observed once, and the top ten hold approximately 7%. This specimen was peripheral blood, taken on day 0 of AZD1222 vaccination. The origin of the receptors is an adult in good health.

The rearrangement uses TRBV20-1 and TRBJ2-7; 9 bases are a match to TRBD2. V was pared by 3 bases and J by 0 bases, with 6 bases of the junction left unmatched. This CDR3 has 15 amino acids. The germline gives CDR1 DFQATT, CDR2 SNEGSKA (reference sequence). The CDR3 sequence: CSASQAGGFSYEQYF. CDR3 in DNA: TGCAGTGCTAGTCAAGCGGGAGGATTCTCCTACGAGCAGTACTTC.

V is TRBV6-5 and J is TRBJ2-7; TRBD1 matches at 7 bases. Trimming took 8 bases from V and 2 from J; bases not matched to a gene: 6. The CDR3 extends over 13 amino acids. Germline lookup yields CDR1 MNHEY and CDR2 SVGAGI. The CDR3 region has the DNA TGTGCCAGCGAGGACAGGTGGACCTACGAGCAGTACTTC. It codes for CASEDRWTYEQYF.

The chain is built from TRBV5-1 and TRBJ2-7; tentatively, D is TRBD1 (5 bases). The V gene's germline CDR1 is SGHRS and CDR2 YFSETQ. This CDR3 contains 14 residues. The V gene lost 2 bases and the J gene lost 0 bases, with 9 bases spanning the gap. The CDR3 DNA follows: TGCGCCAGCAGCTTCGGAGACAGCTCCTACGAGCAGTACTTC. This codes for CASSFGDSSYEQYF.

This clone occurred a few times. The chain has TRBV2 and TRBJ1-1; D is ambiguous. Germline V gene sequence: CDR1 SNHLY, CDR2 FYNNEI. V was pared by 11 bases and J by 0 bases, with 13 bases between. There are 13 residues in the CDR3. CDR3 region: CASPGPMNTEAFF. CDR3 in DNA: TGTGCCTCGCCCGGACCTATGAACACTGAAGCTTTCTTT.

CDR3 in amino acids: CATRRAQDYEQYF. The CDR3 region has the DNA TGTGCCACCAGACGGGCCCAGGACTACGAGCAGTACTTC. The chain has TRBV19 and TRBJ2-7, with D uncertain. This CDR3 region has 13 residues. Germline values: CDR1 LNHDA, CDR2 SQIVND (reference sequence). Trimming pared 10 bases from V and 3 bases from J, leaving 16 bases between.

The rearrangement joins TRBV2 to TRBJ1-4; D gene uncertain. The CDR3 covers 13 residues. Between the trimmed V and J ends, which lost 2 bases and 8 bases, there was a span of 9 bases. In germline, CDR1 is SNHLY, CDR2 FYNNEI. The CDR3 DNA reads TGTGCCAGCAGTGAAATTGGGTGGGAAAAACTGTTTTTT. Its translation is CASSEIGWEKLFF.

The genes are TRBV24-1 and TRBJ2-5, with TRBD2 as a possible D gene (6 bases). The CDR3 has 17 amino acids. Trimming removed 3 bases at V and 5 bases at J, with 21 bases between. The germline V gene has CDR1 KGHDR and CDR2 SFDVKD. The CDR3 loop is CATSDTLGGSAGETQYF. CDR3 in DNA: TGTGCCACCAGTGATACCCTGGGGGGATCGGCGGGCGAGACCCAGTACTTC.

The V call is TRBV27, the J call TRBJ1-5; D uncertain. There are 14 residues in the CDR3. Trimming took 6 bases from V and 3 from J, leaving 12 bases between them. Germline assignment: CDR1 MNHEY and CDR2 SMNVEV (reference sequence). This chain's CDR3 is CASREKEDNQPQHF. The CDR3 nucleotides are TGTGCCAGCAGGGAAAAGGAGGACAATCAGCCCCAGCATTTT.

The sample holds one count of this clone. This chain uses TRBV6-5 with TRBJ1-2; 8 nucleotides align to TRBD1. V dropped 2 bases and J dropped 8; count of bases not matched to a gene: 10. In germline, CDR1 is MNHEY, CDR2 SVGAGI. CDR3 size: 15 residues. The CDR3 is CASSYTAGGREGYTF. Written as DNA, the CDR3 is TGTGCCAGCAGTTACACCGCAGGGGGCAGGGAAGGCTACACCTTC.

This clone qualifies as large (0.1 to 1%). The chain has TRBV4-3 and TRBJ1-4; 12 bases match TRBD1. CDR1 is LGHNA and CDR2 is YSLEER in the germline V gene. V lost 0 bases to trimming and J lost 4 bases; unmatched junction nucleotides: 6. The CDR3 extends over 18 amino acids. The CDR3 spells CASSQDDGTGGYNEKLFF. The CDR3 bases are TGCGCCAGCAGCCAAGATGATGGGACAGGGGGCTATAATGAAAAACTGTTTTTT.

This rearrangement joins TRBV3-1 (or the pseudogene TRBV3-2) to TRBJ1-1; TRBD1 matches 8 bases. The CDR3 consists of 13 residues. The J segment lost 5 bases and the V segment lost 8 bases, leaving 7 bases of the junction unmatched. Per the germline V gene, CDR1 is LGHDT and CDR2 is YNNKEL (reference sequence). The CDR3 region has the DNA TGTGCCAGCGGAAGCAGGGGGCGGACTGAAGCTTTCTTT. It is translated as CASGSRGRTEAFF.

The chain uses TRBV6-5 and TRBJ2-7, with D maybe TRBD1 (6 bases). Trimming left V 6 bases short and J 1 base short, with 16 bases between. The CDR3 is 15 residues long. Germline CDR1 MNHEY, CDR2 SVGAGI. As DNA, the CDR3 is TGTGCCAGCAGCAACCGGGACCAGGGGTCCTACGAGCAGTACTTC. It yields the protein CASSNRDQGSYEQYF.

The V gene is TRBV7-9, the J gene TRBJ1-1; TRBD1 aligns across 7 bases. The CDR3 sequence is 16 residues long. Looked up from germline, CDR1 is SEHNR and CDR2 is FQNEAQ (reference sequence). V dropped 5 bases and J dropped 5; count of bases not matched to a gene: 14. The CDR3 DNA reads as TGTGCCAGCAGCGGAACGGGACAGCCAAGGGAAACTGAAGCTTTCTTT. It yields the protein CASSGTGQPRETEAFF.

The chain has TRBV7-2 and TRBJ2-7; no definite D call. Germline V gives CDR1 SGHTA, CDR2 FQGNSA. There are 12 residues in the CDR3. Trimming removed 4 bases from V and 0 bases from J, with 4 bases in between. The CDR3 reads CASSSVSYEQYF. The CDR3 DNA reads TGTGCCAGCAGCTCCGTCTCCTACGAGCAGTACTTC. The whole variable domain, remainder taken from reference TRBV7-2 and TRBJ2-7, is GAGVSQSPSNKVTEKGKDVELRCDPISGHTALYWYRQSLGQGLEFLIYFQGNSAPDKSGLPSDRFSAERTGGSVSTLTIQRTQQEDSAVYLCASSSVSYEQYFGPGTRLTVT.

The CDR3 sequence is CASSESGKNYGYTF. As DNA, the CDR3 is TGCGCCAGCAGTGAGTCTGGCAAAAACTATGGCTACACCTTC. The V call is TRBV10-1, the J call TRBJ1-2, with D unclear. The CDR3 loop spans 14 amino acids. Trimming shortened V by 0 bases and J by 2 bases, and 7 bases separated the two germline ends. Germline V gene sequence: CDR1 WNHNN, CDR2 SYGVQD (reference sequence).

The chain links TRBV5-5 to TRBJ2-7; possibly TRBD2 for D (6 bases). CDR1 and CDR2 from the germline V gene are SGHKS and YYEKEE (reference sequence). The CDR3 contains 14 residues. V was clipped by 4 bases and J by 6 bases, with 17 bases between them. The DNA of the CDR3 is TGTGCCAGCAGCCTCTTCGGAGGGTCGGGCGAGCAGTACTTC. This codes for CASSLFGGSGEQYF.

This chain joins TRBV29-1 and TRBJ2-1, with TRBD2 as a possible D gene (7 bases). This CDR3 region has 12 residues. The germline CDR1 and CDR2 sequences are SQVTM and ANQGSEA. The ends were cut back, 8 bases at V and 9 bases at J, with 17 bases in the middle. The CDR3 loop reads CSFSGGGFEQFF. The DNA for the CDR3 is TGCAGCTTCTCGGGGGGCGGGTTTGAGCAGTTCTTC.

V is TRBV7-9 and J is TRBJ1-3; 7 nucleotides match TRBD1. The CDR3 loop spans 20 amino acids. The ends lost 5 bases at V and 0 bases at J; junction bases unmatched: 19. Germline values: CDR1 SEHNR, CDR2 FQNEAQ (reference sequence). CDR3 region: CASSRPLSPTGLPSGNTIYF. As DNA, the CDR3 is TGTGCCAGCAGCAGGCCTCTATCGCCGACAGGGCTCCCCTCTGGAAACACCATATATTTT.

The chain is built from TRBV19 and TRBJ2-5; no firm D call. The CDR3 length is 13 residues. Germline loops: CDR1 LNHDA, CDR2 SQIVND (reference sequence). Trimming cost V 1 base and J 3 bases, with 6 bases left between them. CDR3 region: CASSIGGKETQYF. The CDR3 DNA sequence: TGTGCCAGTAGTATAGGCGGAAAAGAGACCCAGTACTTC.

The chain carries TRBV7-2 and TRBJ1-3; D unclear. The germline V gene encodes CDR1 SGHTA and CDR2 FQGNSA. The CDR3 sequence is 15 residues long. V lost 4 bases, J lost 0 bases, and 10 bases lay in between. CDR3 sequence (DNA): TGTGCCAGCAGCTACCCCCCGGGCTCTGGAAACACCATATATTTT. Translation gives CASSYPPGSGNTIYF.

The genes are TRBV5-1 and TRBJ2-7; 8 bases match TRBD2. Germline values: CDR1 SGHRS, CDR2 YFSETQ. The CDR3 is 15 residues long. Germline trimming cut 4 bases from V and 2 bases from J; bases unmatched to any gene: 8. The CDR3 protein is CASSLERGFTYEQYF. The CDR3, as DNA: TGCGCCAGCAGCCTGGAGCGGGGGTTCACCTACGAGCAGTACTTC.

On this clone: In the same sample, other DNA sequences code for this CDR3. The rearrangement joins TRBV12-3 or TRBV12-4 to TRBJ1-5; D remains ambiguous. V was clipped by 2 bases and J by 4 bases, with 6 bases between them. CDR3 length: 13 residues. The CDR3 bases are TGTGCCAGCAGTTTACGGGAAAATCAGCCCCAGCATTTT. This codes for CASSLRENQPQHF.

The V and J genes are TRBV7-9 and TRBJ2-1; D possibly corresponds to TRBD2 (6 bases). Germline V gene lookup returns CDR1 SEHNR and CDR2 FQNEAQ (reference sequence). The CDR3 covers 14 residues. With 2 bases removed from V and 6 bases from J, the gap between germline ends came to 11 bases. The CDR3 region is CASSLYQGGNEQFF. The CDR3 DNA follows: TGTGCCAGCAGCTTATACCAGGGAGGCAATGAGCAGTTCTTC.

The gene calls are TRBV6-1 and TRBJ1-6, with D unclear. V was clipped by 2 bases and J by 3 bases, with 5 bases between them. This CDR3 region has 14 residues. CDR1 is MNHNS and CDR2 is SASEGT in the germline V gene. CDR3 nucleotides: TGTGCCAGCAGTGAATTTAGCTATAATTCACCCCTCCACTTT. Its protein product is CASSEFSYNSPLHF.

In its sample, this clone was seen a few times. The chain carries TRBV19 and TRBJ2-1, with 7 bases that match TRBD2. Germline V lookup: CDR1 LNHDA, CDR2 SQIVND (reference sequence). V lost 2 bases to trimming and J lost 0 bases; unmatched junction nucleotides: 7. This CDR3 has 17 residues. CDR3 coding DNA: TGTGCCAGTAGTATACGAGCGGGACTGGGCTCCTACAATGAGCAGTTCTTC. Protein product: CASSIRAGLGSYNEQFF.